This TCR beta chain was captured by sequencing in a study of shared T cell receptors in the human thymus. Profiling relied on immunoSEQ multiplex PCR, and the TCRdb table lists in-frame clones only, not all of them. The sample lists 500,000 to 550,000 clones; about 84% were seen once. Looked up from germline, CDR1 is WNHNN and CDR2 is SYGVQD (reference sequence). With 0 bases removed from V and 0 bases from J, the gap between germline ends came to 18 bases. The CDR3 runs 18 residues. This sample was also put to use in a study of human thymus T cells. That paper notes: The donors were infants in Finland with congenital heart defects, otherwise immunologically healthy. Thymus was obtained from resections taken during corrective heart surgery. Thymic and blood repertoires appeared to carry a bias in their V and J gene usage. Related research examined unrelated individuals and reported that their thymic repertoires overlapped highly.

The receptor was isolated from a boy under two years old with a congenital heart defect. Material for sequencing was thymocytes. The chain joins TRBV10-1 to TRBJ2-7, with a weak D call TRBD1 (5 bases). The CDR3 protein is CASSESSEAGSISYEQYF. In nucleotides, the CDR3 is TGCGCCAGCAGTGAGTCGTCCGAGGCAGGGTCGATCTCCTACGAGCAGTACTTC.